This TCR beta chain was identified during a study of blood T cell repertoires in COVID-19. On the study more broadly: Sources were T cells, B-cell-depleted T cells, or PBMCs; the material itself was cDNA or gDNA.

The CDR3 contains 15 residues. Germline CDR1 and CDR2: MGHDK and SYGVNS. Trimming took 2 bases from V and 0 from J, leaving 8 bases between them. In the authors' workflow: Amplification of reference gene primers provided the estimated nucleated cell counts. Measured with immunoSEQ multiplex PCR; TCRdb has only the in-frame clones, and not every one. The D gene and trimming were derived from the DNA, and the V and J assignments and clone size from that table. This repertoire shows 150,000 to 200,000 clones, approximately 88% found once; its top ten account for around 5.1%. Source material: PBMCs or T cells enriched from blood (not recorded which). The TCR comes from a man aged 70-80 years who had been exposed to COVID-19. This rearrangement joins TRBV25-1 to TRBJ1-3; tentative D call: TRBD1 (5 bases). CDR3 nucleotides: TGTGCCAGCAGTGAAGGGGGGGGCTCTGGAAACACCATATATTTT. Residues: CASSEGGGSGNTIYF.